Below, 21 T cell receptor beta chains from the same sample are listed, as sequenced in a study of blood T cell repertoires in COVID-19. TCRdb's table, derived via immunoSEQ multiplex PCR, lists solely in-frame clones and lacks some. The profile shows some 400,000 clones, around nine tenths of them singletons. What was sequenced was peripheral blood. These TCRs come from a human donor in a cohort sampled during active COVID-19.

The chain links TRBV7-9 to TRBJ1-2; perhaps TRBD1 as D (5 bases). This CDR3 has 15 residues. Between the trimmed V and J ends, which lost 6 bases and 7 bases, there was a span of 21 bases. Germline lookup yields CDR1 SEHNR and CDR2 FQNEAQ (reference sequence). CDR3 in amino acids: CASSSWGLEIGGYTF. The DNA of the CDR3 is TGTGCCAGCAGTTCCTGGGGACTGGAAATCGGTGGCTACACCTTC.

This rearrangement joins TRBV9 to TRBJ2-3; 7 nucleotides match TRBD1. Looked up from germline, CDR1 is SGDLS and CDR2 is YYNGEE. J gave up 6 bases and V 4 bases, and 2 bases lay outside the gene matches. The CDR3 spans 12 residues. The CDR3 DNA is TGTGCCAGCAGCACGACAGGGGATACGCAGTATTTT. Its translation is CASSTTGDTQYF.

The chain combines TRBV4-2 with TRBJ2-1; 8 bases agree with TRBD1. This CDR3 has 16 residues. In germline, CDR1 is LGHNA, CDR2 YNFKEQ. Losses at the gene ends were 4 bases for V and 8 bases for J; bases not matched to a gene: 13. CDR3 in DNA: TGTGCCAGCAGCCTACGCGCAGGGGGCGATAGCGATGAGCAGTTCTTC. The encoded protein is CASSLRAGGDSDEQFF.

The CDR3: CASSIGDRAGVGRGYTF. The CDR3, as DNA: TGTGCCAGTAGTATAGGCGACAGGGCCGGCGTGGGTCGTGGCTACACCTTC. The V and J genes are TRBV19 and TRBJ1-2, with 7 bases aligning to TRBD1. Germline V CDR1 and CDR2: LNHDA, SQIVND (reference sequence). V dropped 1 base and J dropped 7; count of bases not matched to a gene: 15. CDR3 length: 17 residues.

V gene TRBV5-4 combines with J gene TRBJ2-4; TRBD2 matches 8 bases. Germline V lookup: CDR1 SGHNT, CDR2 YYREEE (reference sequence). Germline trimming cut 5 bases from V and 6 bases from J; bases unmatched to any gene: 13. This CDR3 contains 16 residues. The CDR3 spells CASSRAAPTSVNIQYF. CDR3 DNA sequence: TGTGCCAGCAGTAGGGCGGCCCCGACTAGCGTAAACATTCAGTACTTC. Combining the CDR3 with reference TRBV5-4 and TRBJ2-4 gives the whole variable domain ETGVTQSPTHLIKTRGQQVTLRCSSQSGHNTVSWYQQALGQGPQFIFQYYREEENGRGNFPPRFSGLQFPNYSSELNVNALELDDSALYLCASSRAAPTSVNIQYFGAGTRLSVL.

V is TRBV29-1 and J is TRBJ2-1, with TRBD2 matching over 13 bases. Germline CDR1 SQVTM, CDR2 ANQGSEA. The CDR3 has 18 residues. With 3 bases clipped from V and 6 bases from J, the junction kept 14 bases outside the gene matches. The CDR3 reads CSVDRGRTSGSSFNEQFF. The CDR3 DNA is TGCAGCGTTGATAGGGGTCGGACTAGCGGGAGTTCGTTCAATGAGCAGTTCTTC.

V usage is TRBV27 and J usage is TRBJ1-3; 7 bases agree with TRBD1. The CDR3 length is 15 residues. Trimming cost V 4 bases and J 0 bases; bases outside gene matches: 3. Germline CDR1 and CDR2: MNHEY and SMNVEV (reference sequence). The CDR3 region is CASSSGQSSGNTIYF. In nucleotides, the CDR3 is TGTGCCAGCAGTTCGGGACAGAGCTCTGGAAACACCATATATTTT.

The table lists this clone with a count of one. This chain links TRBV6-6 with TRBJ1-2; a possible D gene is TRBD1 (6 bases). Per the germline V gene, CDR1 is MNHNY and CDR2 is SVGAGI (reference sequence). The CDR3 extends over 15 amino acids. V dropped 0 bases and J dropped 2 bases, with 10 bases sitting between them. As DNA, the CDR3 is TGTGCCAGCAGTTACTCTCAGGGGATAAACTATGGCTACACCTTC. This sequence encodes CASSYSQGINYGYTF.

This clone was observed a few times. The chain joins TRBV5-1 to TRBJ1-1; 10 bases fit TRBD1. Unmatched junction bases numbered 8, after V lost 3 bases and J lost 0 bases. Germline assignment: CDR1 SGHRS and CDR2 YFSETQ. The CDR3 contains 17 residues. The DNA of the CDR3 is TGCGCCAGCAGCTCCTTACCGGGACAGGGGCTGAACACTGAAGCTTTCTTT. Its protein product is CASSSLPGQGLNTEAFF.

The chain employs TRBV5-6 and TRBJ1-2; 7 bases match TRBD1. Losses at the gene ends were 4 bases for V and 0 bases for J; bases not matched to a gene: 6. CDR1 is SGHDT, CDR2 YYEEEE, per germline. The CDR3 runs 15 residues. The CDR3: CASSPGTVTNYGYTF. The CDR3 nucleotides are TGTGCCAGCAGCCCCGGGACAGTGACTAACTATGGCTACACCTTC.

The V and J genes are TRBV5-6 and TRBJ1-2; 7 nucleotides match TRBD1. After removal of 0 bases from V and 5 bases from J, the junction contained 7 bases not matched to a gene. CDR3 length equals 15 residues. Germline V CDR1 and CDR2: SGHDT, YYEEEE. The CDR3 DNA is TGTGCCAGCAGCTTGGAGGTAGACAGGGTATATGGCTACACCTTC. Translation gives CASSLEVDRVYGYTF.

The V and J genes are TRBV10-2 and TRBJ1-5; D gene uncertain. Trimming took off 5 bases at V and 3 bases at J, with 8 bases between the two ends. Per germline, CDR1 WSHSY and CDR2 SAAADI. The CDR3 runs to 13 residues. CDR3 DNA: TGCGCCAGCAGTCCGCGGATCAATCAGCCCCAGCATTTT. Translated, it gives CASSPRINQPQHF.

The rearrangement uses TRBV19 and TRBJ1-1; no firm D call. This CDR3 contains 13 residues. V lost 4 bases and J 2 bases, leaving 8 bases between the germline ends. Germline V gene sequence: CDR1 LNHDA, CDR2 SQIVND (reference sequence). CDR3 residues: CASSTQTNTEAFF. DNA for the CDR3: TGTGCCAGTAGTACGCAGACTAACACTGAAGCTTTCTTT.

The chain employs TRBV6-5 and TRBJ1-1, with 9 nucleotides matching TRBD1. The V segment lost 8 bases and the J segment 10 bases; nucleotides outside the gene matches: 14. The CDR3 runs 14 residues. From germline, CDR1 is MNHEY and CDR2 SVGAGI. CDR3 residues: CASVNSGTGSGAFF. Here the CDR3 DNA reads TGTGCCAGCGTTAATTCCGGGACAGGGAGTGGAGCTTTCTTT.

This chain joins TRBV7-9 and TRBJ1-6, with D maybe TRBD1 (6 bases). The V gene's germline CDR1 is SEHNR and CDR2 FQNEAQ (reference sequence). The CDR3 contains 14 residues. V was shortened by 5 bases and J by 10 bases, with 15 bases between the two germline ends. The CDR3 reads CASSQGSGGSPLHF. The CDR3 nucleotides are TGTGCCAGCAGCCAGGGGTCTGGGGGATCACCCCTCCACTTT.

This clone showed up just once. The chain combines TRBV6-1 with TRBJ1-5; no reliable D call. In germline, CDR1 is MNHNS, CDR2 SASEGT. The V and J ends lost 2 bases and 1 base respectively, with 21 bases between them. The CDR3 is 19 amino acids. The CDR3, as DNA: TGTGCCAGCAGTGAACCTAAGGTACGGTCAGCGAACAGCAATCAGCCCCAGCATTTT. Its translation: CASSEPKVRSANSNQPQHF.

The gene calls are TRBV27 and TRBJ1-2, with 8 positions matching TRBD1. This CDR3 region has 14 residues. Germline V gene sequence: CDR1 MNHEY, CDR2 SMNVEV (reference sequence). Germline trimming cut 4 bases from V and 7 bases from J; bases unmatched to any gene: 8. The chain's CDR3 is CASSWDRRLGGYTF. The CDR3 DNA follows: TGTGCCAGCAGTTGGGACAGGAGGTTAGGTGGCTACACCTTC.

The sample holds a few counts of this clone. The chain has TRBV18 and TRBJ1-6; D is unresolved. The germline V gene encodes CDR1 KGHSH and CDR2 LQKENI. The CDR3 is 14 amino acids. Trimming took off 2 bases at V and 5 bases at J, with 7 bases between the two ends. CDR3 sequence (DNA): TGTGCCAGCTCACCAAGGAGAGATAATTCACCCCTCCACTTT. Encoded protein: CASSPRRDNSPLHF.

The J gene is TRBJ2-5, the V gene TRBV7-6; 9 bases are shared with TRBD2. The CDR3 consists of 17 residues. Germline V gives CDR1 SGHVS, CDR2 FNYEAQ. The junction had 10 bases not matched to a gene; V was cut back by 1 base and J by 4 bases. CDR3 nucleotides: TGTGCCAGCAGCTTAGAGGTTTCGACTAGCGGAGGAGAGACCCAGTACTTC. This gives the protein CASSLEVSTSGGETQYF. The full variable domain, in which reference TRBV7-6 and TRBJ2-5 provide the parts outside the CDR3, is GAGVSQSPRYKVTKRGQDVALRCDPISGHVSLYWYRQALGQGPEFLTYFNYEAQQDKSGLPNDRFSAERPEGSISTLTIQRTEQRDSAMYRCASSLEVSTSGGETQYFGPGTRLLVL.

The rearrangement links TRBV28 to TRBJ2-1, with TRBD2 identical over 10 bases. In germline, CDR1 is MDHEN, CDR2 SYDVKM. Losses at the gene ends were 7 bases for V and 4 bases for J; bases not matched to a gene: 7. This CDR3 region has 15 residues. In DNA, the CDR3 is TGTGCCAGCACCTCGGGACTAGCGAATTACAATGAGCAGTTCTTC. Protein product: CASTSGLANYNEQFF.

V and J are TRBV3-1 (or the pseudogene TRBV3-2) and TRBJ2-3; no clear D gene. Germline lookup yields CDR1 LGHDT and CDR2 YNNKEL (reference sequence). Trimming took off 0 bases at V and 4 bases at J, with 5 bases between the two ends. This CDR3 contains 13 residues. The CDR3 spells CASSQDVADTQYF. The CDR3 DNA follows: TGTGCCAGCAGCCAAGATGTAGCAGATACGCAGTATTTT.